This TCR beta chain was sequenced for a study of lung T cells in sarcoidosis with Löfgren's syndrome. Findings and caveats of the study: Recognition of an unidentified sarcoidosis antigen was only suggested.

This clonotype appeared many times. Its specificity is not known. TCRdb reprocessed the reads via MiXCR and lists one record per CDR3 protein. The profile shows some 10,000 distinct CDR3 sequences, around 20% of them singletons. This clonotype originated in a human donor with sarcoidosis (Löfgren's syndrome or another form), or a control subject (not recorded which). Input material: CD4+ T cells from bronchoalveolar lavage.

The CDR3 is CASSPPLLSGELFF. As DNA, the CDR3 is TGTGCCAGCAGCCCGCCCCTTTTGTCCGGGGAGCTGTTTTTT. This chain connects TRBV7-9 to TRBJ2-2; D unresolved. The V gene lost 5 bases and the J gene lost 6 bases, with 13 bases spanning the gap. The CDR3 runs to 14 residues. Per germline, CDR1 SEHNR and CDR2 FQNEAQ (reference sequence).